A selection of T cell receptor beta chains follows, all from one sample in a study of human versus mouse CDR3 diversity and MHC coevolution. Generated by immunoSEQ multiplex PCR, the TCRdb table keeps only in-frame clones and is missing some. The sample contains about 81,000 clones, around 95% of which appear only once. The sequenced sample was naive CD4+ T cells from blood. These TCRs come from a person aged 30-69 years in good health. CDR3s include the opening cysteine and the closing phenylalanine or tryptophan. Fields, in order: V gene, D gene, CDR3 length, clone size, J gene, CDR3 protein, CDR3 DNA. A D gene is named only where the DNA matches it firmly. The size field is filled for only some rows; it gives once, few, many or a size class.

v_gene: TRBV10-2
d_gene: TRBD2
len: 16
abundance: NA
j_gene: TRBJ2-1
CDR3aa: CASSGSGGASYNEQFF
CDR3nt: TGCGCCAGCAGCGGTAGCGGGGGGGCGTCCTACAATGAGCAGTTCTTC

v_gene: TRBV2
d_gene: TRBD2
len: 15
abundance: NA
j_gene: TRBJ2-7
CDR3aa: CASTPGGEPNYEQYF
CDR3nt: TGTGCCAGCACCCCGGGGGGGGAACCAAACTACGAGCAGTACTTC

v_gene: TRBV5-1
d_gene: NA
len: 16
abundance: NA
j_gene: TRBJ2-2
CDR3aa: CASSLGVRTNTGELFF
CDR3nt: TGCGCCAGCAGCTTGGGAGTGAGAACGAACACCGGGGAGCTGTTTTTT

v_gene: TRBV19
d_gene: TRBD1
len: 15
abundance: NA
j_gene: TRBJ2-1
CDR3aa: CASSIDHNRGDEQFF
CDR3nt: TGTGCCAGTAGTATAGATCACAACAGGGGTGACGAGCAGTTCTTC

v_gene: TRBV6-5
d_gene: NA
len: 14
abundance: NA
j_gene: TRBJ1-6
CDR3aa: CASSFRAGNSPLHF
CDR3nt: TGTGCCAGCAGTTTTCGGGCGGGGAATTCACCCCTCCACTTT

v_gene: TRBV19
d_gene: TRBD2
len: 13
abundance: few
j_gene: TRBJ2-7
CDR3aa: CASSLTSRREQYF
CDR3nt: TGTGCCAGTAGTTTGACTAGCCGGCGCGAGCAGTACTTC

v_gene: TRBV18
d_gene: NA
len: 14
abundance: NA
j_gene: TRBJ1-3
CDR3aa: CASQQGNSGNTIYF
CDR3nt: TGTGCCAGCCAGCAGGGCAATTCTGGAAACACCATATATTTT

v_gene: TRBV7-2
d_gene: TRBD1
len: 15
abundance: NA
j_gene: TRBJ2-1
CDR3aa: CASSLDRSSYNEQFF
CDR3nt: TGTGCCAGCAGCTTGGACAGGAGCTCCTACAATGAGCAGTTCTTC

v_gene: TRBV5-5
d_gene: NA
len: 15
abundance: NA
j_gene: TRBJ2-3
CDR3aa: CASSLGGQGPDTQYF
CDR3nt: TGTGCCAGCAGCTTGGGGGGGCAGGGTCCAGATACGCAGTATTTT

v_gene: TRBV23-1
d_gene: NA
len: 14
abundance: NA
j_gene: TRBJ2-5
CDR3aa: CASIDRTPKETQYF
CDR3nt: TGCGCCAGCATCGACCGGACACCTAAGGAGACCCAGTACTTC

v_gene: TRBV4-2
d_gene: NA
len: 16
abundance: NA
j_gene: TRBJ1-4
CDR3aa: CASSQSSGATNEKLFF
CDR3nt: TGTGCCAGCAGCCAATCTTCAGGGGCAACTAATGAAAAACTGTTTTTT

v_gene: TRBV19
d_gene: TRBD1
len: 15
abundance: NA
j_gene: TRBJ2-7
CDR3aa: CASSKGTGANYEQYF
CDR3nt: TGTGCCAGTAGCAAAGGGACAGGGGCAAACTACGAGCAGTACTTC

v_gene: TRBV18
d_gene: NA
len: 15
abundance: NA
j_gene: TRBJ2-7
CDR3aa: CASSTDTFAAYEQYF
CDR3nt: TGTGCCAGCTCAACTGACACCTTTGCCGCCTACGAGCAGTACTTC

v_gene: TRBV29-1
d_gene: NA
len: 13
abundance: NA
j_gene: TRBJ2-2
CDR3aa: CSVEAGYTGELFF
CDR3nt: TGCAGCGTTGAGGCAGGCTACACCGGGGAGCTGTTTTTT

v_gene: TRBV7-7
d_gene: TRBD2
len: 14
abundance: once
j_gene: TRBJ2-2
CDR3aa: CASSSREGTGELFF
CDR3nt: TGTGCCAGCAGCTCCAGGGAGGGCACCGGGGAGCTGTTTTTT

v_gene: TRBV5-1
d_gene: NA
len: 15
abundance: NA
j_gene: TRBJ2-1
CDR3aa: CASSLVAGTGNEQFF
CDR3nt: TGCGCCAGCAGCTTGGTAGCGGGGACAGGGAATGAGCAGTTCTTC

v_gene: TRBV28
d_gene: TRBD1
len: 16
abundance: NA
j_gene: TRBJ1-1
CDR3aa: CASSPWGTGGGTEAFF
CDR3nt: TGTGCCAGCAGCCCTTGGGGGACAGGGGGAGGCACTGAAGCTTTCTTT

v_gene: TRBV7-3
d_gene: NA
len: 12
abundance: NA
j_gene: TRBJ1-1
CDR3aa: CASSLRTTEAFF
CDR3nt: TGCGCCAGCAGCCTCAGAACGACTGAAGCTTTCTTT

v_gene: TRBV7-2
d_gene: NA
len: 13
abundance: NA
j_gene: TRBJ2-3
CDR3aa: CASSFQSTDTQYF
CDR3nt: TGTGCCAGCAGCTTCCAGAGCACAGATACGCAGTATTTT

v_gene: TRBV7-2
d_gene: NA
len: 16
abundance: NA
j_gene: TRBJ1-1
CDR3aa: CASSPDRDDGYTEAFF
CDR3nt: TGTGCCAGCAGCCCTGACAGAGACGATGGGTACACTGAAGCTTTCTTT

v_gene: TRBV7-3
d_gene: NA
len: 14
abundance: NA
j_gene: TRBJ2-1
CDR3aa: CASSLSSGLHEQFF
CDR3nt: TGTGCCAGCAGCTTAAGCTCGGGTCTCCATGAGCAGTTCTTC

v_gene: TRBV9
d_gene: TRBD1
len: 16
abundance: NA
j_gene: TRBJ2-7
CDR3aa: CASSVTGGWGSYEQYF
CDR3nt: TGTGCCAGCAGCGTTACAGGGGGTTGGGGCTCCTACGAGCAGTACTTC

v_gene: TRBV18
d_gene: TRBD1
len: 15
abundance: NA
j_gene: TRBJ2-1
CDR3aa: CASSPGTGSYNEQFF
CDR3nt: TGTGCCAGCTCGCCCGGGACAGGGTCCTACAATGAGCAGTTCTTC

v_gene: TRBV7-7
d_gene: TRBD1
len: 16
abundance: NA
j_gene: TRBJ2-7
CDR3aa: CASSLAAETGLYEQYF
CDR3nt: TGTGCCAGCAGCTTAGCGGCCGAGACAGGGTTATACGAGCAGTACTTC

v_gene: TRBV19
d_gene: TRBD1
len: 15
abundance: few
j_gene: TRBJ1-4
CDR3aa: CASSITGQGGEKLFF
CDR3nt: TGTGCCAGTAGTATAACAGGACAGGGTGGCGAAAAACTGTTTTTT

v_gene: TRBV9
d_gene: NA
len: 16
abundance: NA
j_gene: TRBJ2-7
CDR3aa: CASSADPSGMVYEQYF
CDR3nt: TGTGCCAGCAGCGCCGACCCGTCGGGGATGGTCTACGAGCAGTACTTC

v_gene: TRBV9
d_gene: TRBD2
len: 15
abundance: NA
j_gene: TRBJ2-7
CDR3aa: CASSFASGGTYEQYF
CDR3nt: TGTGCCAGCAGCTTTGCTAGCGGGGGTACCTACGAGCAGTACTTC

v_gene: TRBV18
d_gene: NA
len: 17
abundance: NA
j_gene: TRBJ2-6
CDR3aa: CASSPEDRSSGANVLTF
CDR3nt: TGTGCCAGCTCACCAGAGGACAGATCCTCTGGGGCCAACGTCCTGACTTTC

v_gene: TRBV12-5
d_gene: TRBD1
len: 17
abundance: NA
j_gene: TRBJ1-6
CDR3aa: CASGAPGQGAGNSPLHF
CDR3nt: TGTGCTAGTGGGGCGCCGGGACAGGGGGCTGGGAATTCACCCCTCCACTTT

v_gene: TRBV2
d_gene: NA
len: 13
abundance: few
j_gene: TRBJ1-3
CDR3aa: CASTRTPGNTIYF
CDR3nt: TGTGCCAGCACTAGGACACCAGGAAACACCATATATTTT

v_gene: TRBV4-3
d_gene: NA
len: 14
abundance: NA
j_gene: TRBJ1-1
CDR3aa: CASSQGGSYPIAFF
CDR3nt: TGCGCCAGCAGCCAAGGAGGGAGTTATCCCATAGCTTTCTTT

v_gene: TRBV11-3
d_gene: NA
len: 15
abundance: NA
j_gene: TRBJ2-1
CDR3aa: CASSFMTGTYNEQFF
CDR3nt: TGTGCCAGCAGCTTCATGACAGGTACCTACAATGAGCAGTTCTTC

v_gene: TRBV6-5
d_gene: NA
len: 13
abundance: NA
j_gene: TRBJ2-7
CDR3aa: CASSYSAGYEQYF
CDR3nt: TGTGCCAGCAGTTACTCTGCAGGGTACGAGCAGTACTTC

v_gene: TRBV29-1
d_gene: NA
len: 12
abundance: NA
j_gene: TRBJ1-4
CDR3aa: CSVRGSSEKLFF
CDR3nt: TGCAGCGTTAGGGGGAGCAGTGAAAAACTGTTTTTT

v_gene: TRBV9
d_gene: TRBD1
len: 14
abundance: NA
j_gene: TRBJ2-7
CDR3aa: CASSFRDRGYEQYF
CDR3nt: TGTGCCAGCAGCTTCCGGGACAGGGGGTACGAGCAGTACTTC